This T cell receptor beta chain derives from a study of technical replicates of blood from several donors. V shed 7 bases and J shed 7 bases, with 14 bases lying between them. CDR3 size: 13 residues. In germline, CDR1 is MDHEN, CDR2 SYDVKM. The table came from immunoSEQ multiplex PCR; TCRdb's copy has only in-frame clones and leaves some out. The data contain 95,000 to 100,000 clones, over 90% of them singletons. The rearrangement links TRBV28 to TRBJ1-5, with a tentative D call TRBD1 (5 bases). What was sequenced was T cells isolated from PBMCs. The origin of this receptor is a human donor in good health. The CDR3 loop reads CASTLPGLQPQHF. CDR3 bases: TGTGCCAGCACTCTACCAGGGTTGCAGCCCCAGCATTTT.